This T cell receptor (beta chain) stems from a study of cytomegalovirus exposure and HLA in healthy donors. CDR3 length: 17 residues. The V gene's germline CDR1 is MNHEY and CDR2 SMNVEV (reference sequence). V was clipped by 2 bases and J by 3 bases, with 20 bases between them. PCR was performed using 60 Vbeta and 13 Jbeta primers. The assay was immunoSEQ multiplex PCR, and TCRdb's table has in-frame clones only and misses some. The profile shows about 150,000 clones, around 79% of them singletons. The origin of this receptor is a male donor in good health and CMV-seronegative. Specimen: PBMCs. The chain links TRBV27 to TRBJ2-7, with a tentative D call TRBD2 (7 bases). The CDR3 sequence: CASSLRRRGADHYEQYF. The DNA for the CDR3 is TGTGCCAGCAGTTTAAGGCGACGGGGGGCGGACCACTACGAGCAGTACTTC.